This T cell receptor (beta chain) was captured by sequencing in a study of memory CD4+ T cells and cytomegalovirus serostatus (dated by TCRdb to between 2017 and 2020). Background on the whole study: The cohort included around 33 healthy adults from Belgium, of whom 9 were CMV seropositive and approximately 25 were CMV seronegative. CD4+ memory TCRbeta repertoires of a Belgian cohort with known cytomegalovirus serostatus were sequenced in order to replicate a published TCR-based CMV serostatus classifier. The paper's findings and limits, for the study overall: The original-framework classifier achieved a median bootstrapped AUC of about 0.94 with a 95% CI of 0.76-1.00 on the Belgian cohort. The results were interpreted as suggesting that the CMV-associated TCR signature is mostly present in the CD4+ memory repertoire. For CMV serostatus prediction, a median bootstrapped AUC of 0.95 was reached with the original framework, and a median bootstrapped AUC of roughly 0.89 was reached with a US-trained random forest. Among the roughly 160 previously reported CMV-associated TCRbeta sequences, approximately 70 showed up in the CD4+ memory repertoires, with each one found in between one and five individuals. Unlike the original study, which covered naive and memory CD4+ and CD8+ populations, the Belgian study sequenced only CD4+CD45RO+ memory cells.

A FACSAria II was used to sort memory CD4+ T cells, defined as single viable CD3+CD4+CD8-CD45RO+ cells. To determine CMV serostatus, a Roche Elecsys assay was used that detects serum IgG against CMV pp150, pp28, p38 and p52. After the samples were thawed, total CD4+ T cells were enriched through positive selection using CD4 magnetic microbeads. The samples came from a different study that was designed specifically to examine the CD4+ T cell memory repertoire. Peripheral blood mononuclear cells were isolated and cryopreserved according to standard operating procedures, and serum was kept at -80 degrees C. Staining used CD3-PerCP (BW264/56), CD4-APC (RPA-T4), CD45RO-PE (UCHT1) and CD8-Pacific Orange (3B5) antibodies, with Sytox blue excluding non-viable cells. Germline trimming amounts to 0 bases on V and 11 bases on J, with 6 as the count of junction bases outside the gene matches. Sequences MGHRA (CDR1) and YSYEKL (CDR2) are obtained from the germline V gene. There are 14 amino acids in the CDR3, from cysteine to phenylalanine inclusive. Only the CDR3 DNA is retained, 42 bases long and in frame from the first base.

Note on this clone: The antigen it recognizes is unknown. No much larger clonotype is one base removed from it; base qualities were not supplied.

The Quick-DNA Microprep Kit was used to extract genomic DNA from the sorted cells. Amplification of TCRbeta DNA was done with the immunoSEQ hsTCRbeta kit, following the protocol from the manufacturer. An Illumina MiSeq instrument was used to sequence the TCRbeta libraries. Concerning the study's data processing: After out-of-frame sequences were removed, around 2,200,000 distinct TCRbeta sequences remained, averaging about 61,000 per individual. Each individual was scored by the count of 164 previously reported CMV-associated TCRbeta sequences and the total productive distinct TCRbeta count. A beta-binomial model was reimplemented in Python, and scikit-learn random forests with default parameters were trained on data from the US cohort. Classifier performance on the Belgian cohort was summarized as median AUC with percentile confidence intervals calculated over 10,000 bootstrap iterations. The clones in this table, taken by TCRdb from immuneACCESS, are in-frame only. Not every clone is retained; where verified, under half of the shortfall comes from an unresolved V gene, and the cause of the rest is unknown. V and J calls and clone size are as listed in that table; D and trimming were resolved from the DNA. The sample profile shows 50,000 to 75,000 clones; around 86% of them were found once. About 0.88% of the sample goes to the ten largest clones.

This clonotype was sampled from an adult in good health and CMV-seronegative. Sequenced material: memory CD4+ T cells from blood. The sequence joins TRBV4-1 to TRBJ1-4; 7 central bases correspond to TRBD1. CDR3 sequence: CASSQETVGQKLFF. The DNA is as follows: TGCGCCAGCAGCCAAGAGACAGTGGGACAGAAACTGTTTTTT.